Below, 30 T cell receptor beta chains from the same sample are listed, as sequenced in a study of cytomegalovirus exposure and HLA in healthy donors. The PCR was carried out with 60 Vbeta primers and 13 Jbeta primers. Clones were read by immunoSEQ multiplex PCR, and TCRdb kept only the in-frame ones, dropping some. The sample shows about 82,000 clones, about 74% of them seen only once. Input material: PBMCs. Every receptor here comes from a woman aged 45-65 years in good health and CMV-seropositive.

This clone was recorded a few times. The chain links TRBV7-2 to TRBJ1-5; no clear D. CDR1 and CDR2 from the germline V gene are SGHTA and FQGNSA. The CDR3 covers 15 residues. The V gene lost 0 bases and the J gene lost 1 base, with 7 bases spanning the gap. The CDR3 here is CASSLAQLSNQPQHF. As DNA, the CDR3 is TGTGCCAGCAGCTTAGCCCAATTGAGCAATCAGCCCCAGCATTTT.

This chain joins TRBV15 and TRBJ1-4; 8 positions agree with TRBD1. The CDR3 loop spans 16 amino acids. V trimming: 7 bases; J trimming: 5 bases; junction bases outside the gene matches: 12. Germline CDR1 is LNHNV and CDR2 is YYDKDF (reference sequence). The CDR3 loop is CATMGGPGQENEKLFF. In DNA, the CDR3 is TGTGCCACCATGGGTGGGCCGGGACAGGAGAATGAAAAACTGTTTTTT.

The gene calls are TRBV27 and TRBJ2-7, with D possibly matching TRBD2 (6 bases). Trimming took off 6 bases at V and 4 bases at J, with 16 bases between the two ends. The CDR3 sequence is 14 residues long. CDR1 is MNHEY, CDR2 SMNVEV, per germline (reference sequence). CDR3 sequence reads: CASREAGRLYEQYF. The CDR3 bases are TGTGCCAGCAGAGAGGCGGGAAGGTTATACGAGCAGTACTTC.

The V and J genes are TRBV7-9 and TRBJ1-2; TRBD1 agrees at 7 bases. The J segment lost 4 bases and the V segment lost 5 bases, leaving 7 bases of the junction unmatched. There are 14 residues in the CDR3. Germline values: CDR1 SEHNR, CDR2 FQNEAQ (reference sequence). As DNA, the CDR3 is TGTGCCAGCAGCGACCGACAGGGCGGCTATGGCTACACCTTC. Translation gives CASSDRQGGYGYTF.

This clone was observed a handful of times. The V call is TRBV11-2, the J call TRBJ2-7; D gene uncertain. Trimming stripped 1 base from V and 5 bases from J, with 9 bases between. Germline V gene sequence: CDR1 SGHAT, CDR2 FQNNGV. The CDR3 has 13 amino acids. CDR3 region: CASSLVPMHEQYF. In DNA, the CDR3 is TGTGCCAGCAGCTTAGTCCCTATGCACGAGCAGTACTTC. The complete variable domain, with remaining parts taken from reference TRBV11-2 and TRBJ2-7, reads EAGVAQSPRYKIIEKRQSVAFWCNPISGHATLYWYQQILGQGPKLLIQFQNNGVVDDSQLPKDRFSAERLKGVDSTLKIQPAKLEDSAVYLCASSLVPMHEQYFGPGTRLTVT.

The gene calls are TRBV5-8 and TRBJ1-4; no definite D call. Trimming took off 4 bases at V and 0 bases at J, with 13 bases between the two ends. Germline CDR1 is SGHTS and CDR2 is YDEGEE. CDR3 length: 16 amino acids. CDR3 in amino acids: CASSPQTGATNEKLFF. Written as DNA, the CDR3 is TGTGCCAGCAGCCCCCAAACCGGGGCAACTAATGAAAAACTGTTTTTT.

This clone was counted once. This chain connects TRBV5-1 to TRBJ2-2, with TRBD1 as a possible D gene (6 bases). CDR1 and CDR2 (germline): SGHRS, YFSETQ. The V end was cut by 4 bases, the J end by 4 bases, with 11 bases between. The CDR3 has 14 amino acids. CDR3 sequence: CASSPGHFTGELFF. For the CDR3, the DNA is TGCGCCAGCAGCCCGGGACATTTCACCGGGGAGCTGTTTTTT.

The chain has TRBV6-1 and TRBJ2-1, with D perhaps matching TRBD2 (6 bases). The CDR3 is 15 amino acids. With 8 bases removed from V and 7 bases from J, the gap between germline ends came to 21 bases. Germline V gene data show CDR1 as MNHNS and CDR2 as SASEGT. CDR3 DNA: TGTGCCAGCGGATCCTGGGACTCCACGGGGAATGAGCAGTTCTTC. This translates into CASGSWDSTGNEQFF.

This clone was observed a few times. CDR3 residues: CASSRDSPVDEQYF. CDR3 coding DNA: TGTGCCAGCAGTCGGGACAGCCCCGTCGACGAGCAGTACTTC. The chain uses TRBV7-8 and TRBJ2-7, with 7 bases that match TRBD1. The CDR3 is 14 amino acids. The V gene's germline CDR1 is SGHVS and CDR2 FQNEAQ. The junction had 10 bases not matched to a gene; V was cut back by 6 bases and J by 5 bases.

The CDR3 DNA reads as TGTGCCAGCAGTTTATTTTCAGGGGGCATCCCCCTCTATGGCTACACCTTC. Amino acid sequence: CASSLFSGGIPLYGYTF. This chain connects TRBV27 to TRBJ1-2; 8 bases are shared with TRBD1. CDR3 length: 17 residues. Germline loops: CDR1 MNHEY, CDR2 SMNVEV (reference sequence). V shed 1 base and J 4 bases; nucleotides not matched to a gene: 11.

The chain uses TRBV18 and TRBJ1-1, with unresolved D. V lost 3 bases and J 1 base, leaving 6 bases between the germline ends. Germline V gene lookup returns CDR1 KGHSH and CDR2 LQKENI. This CDR3 region has 13 residues. CDR3 bases: TGTGCCAGCTCACCGGGCAGGAACACTGAAGCTTTCTTT. This gives the protein CASSPGRNTEAFF. The whole variable domain, filled in from reference TRBV18 and TRBJ1-1, reads NAGVMQNPRHLVRRRGQEARLRCSPMKGHSHVYWYRQLPEEGLKFMVYLQKENIIDESGMPKERFSAEFPKEGPSILRIQQVVRGDSAAYFCASSPGRNTEAFFGQGTRLTVV.

The chain combines TRBV2 with TRBJ2-2; TRBD1 matches at 7 bases. The CDR3 runs to 14 residues. CDR1 is SNHLY, CDR2 FYNNEI, per germline. The junction had 7 bases not matched to a gene; V was cut back by 7 bases and J by 5 bases. The chain's CDR3 is CASTVTGPTGELFF. CDR3 nucleotide sequence: TGTGCCAGCACTGTGACAGGGCCGACCGGGGAGCTGTTTTTT. Using reference TRBV2 and TRBJ2-2 for the parts outside the CDR3, the full variable domain is EPEVTQTPSHQVTQMGQEVILRCVPISNHLYFYWYRQILGQKVEFLVSFYNNEISEKSEIFDDQFSVERPDGSNFTLKIRSTKLEDSAMYFCASTVTGPTGELFFGEGSRLTVL.

The chain employs TRBV5-1 and TRBJ1-5; 8 nucleotides align to TRBD1. Trimming took 3 bases from V and 10 from J; bases not matched to a gene: 9. The CDR3 is made up of 14 amino acids. Looked up from germline, CDR1 is SGHRS and CDR2 is YFSETQ. CDR3 sequence (DNA): TGCGCCAGCAGCTGGGGGACAGGAGATCGCCCCCAGCATTTT. Translation: CASSWGTGDRPQHF.

The chain combines TRBV27 with TRBJ2-1, with 8 bases fitting TRBD2. Unmatched junction bases numbered 7, after V lost 1 base and J lost 5 bases. Germline V gene lookup returns CDR1 MNHEY and CDR2 SMNVEV (reference sequence). CDR3 length: 16 residues. The CDR3 region is CASSLLGLAGHNEQFF. The DNA of the CDR3 is TGTGCCAGCAGTTTATTAGGTCTAGCGGGCCACAATGAGCAGTTCTTC.

This clone was seen just once. V and J are TRBV10-3 and TRBJ1-2, with 10 bases fitting TRBD1. CDR3 length equals 14 residues. The V gene end was trimmed by 4 bases and the J gene end by 7 bases; junction bases not matched to a gene: 6. Germline V gene sequence: CDR1 ENHRY, CDR2 SYGVKD. CDR3 DNA sequence: TGTGCCATCAGTGCACCAGACAGGGGGCCTGGCTACACCTTC. This translates into CAISAPDRGPGYTF.

CDR3 nucleotide sequence: TGCGCCAGCAGCTTGGCCCTAAACTCACTTGCCTCCGAGCAGTACTTC. It codes for CASSLALNSLASEQYF. This chain connects TRBV5-1 to TRBJ2-7; no reliable D call. CDR3 length equals 16 residues. V shed 0 bases and J shed 6 bases, with 19 bases lying between them. The germline CDR1 and CDR2 sequences are SGHRS and YFSETQ.

This clone was detected only a few times. J is TRBJ1-2 and V is TRBV5-6; D not resolved. Looked up from germline, CDR1 is SGHDT and CDR2 is YYEEEE. The CDR3 has 15 residues. V was cut by 1 base and J by 4 bases, with 14 bases left in between. The CDR3 nucleotides read TGTGCCAGCAGCTTGTGGCTTTCCCGAAGCTATGGCTACACCTTC. This codes for CASSLWLSRSYGYTF.

This chain connects TRBV6-1 to TRBJ1-1; no firm D call. CDR3 length: 15 amino acids. Trimming shortened V by 4 bases and J by 1 base, and 13 bases separated the two germline ends. Germline assignment: CDR1 MNHNS and CDR2 SASEGT. The CDR3 spells CASSAGSVANTEAFF. CDR3 in DNA: TGTGCCAGCAGTGCGGGATCAGTTGCGAACACTGAAGCTTTCTTT.

The chain carries TRBV5-4 and TRBJ2-5; D is unresolved. The CDR3 consists of 13 residues. From germline, CDR1 is SGHNT and CDR2 YYREEE (reference sequence). With 6 bases removed from V and 5 bases from J, the gap between germline ends came to 14 bases. CDR3 amino acids: CASKRVIEETQYF. In DNA form, the CDR3 reads TGTGCCAGCAAACGGGTGATTGAGGAGACCCAGTACTTC.

This rearrangement joins TRBV7-9 to TRBJ1-1, with no clear D. CDR3 length equals 17 residues. V dropped 2 bases and J dropped 0 bases, with 16 bases sitting between them. Germline CDR1 and CDR2: SEHNR and FQNEAQ (reference sequence). The CDR3 nucleotides are TGTGCCAGCAGCTTATTGGAGTGGTTCCCCATGAACACTGAAGCTTTCTTT. This gives the protein CASSLLEWFPMNTEAFF.

The rearrangement joins TRBV9 to TRBJ2-4; TRBD1 might be the D (5 bases). V was trimmed by 7 bases and J by 5 bases, leaving 13 bases between them. The germline CDR1 and CDR2 sequences are SGDLS and YYNGEE. The CDR3 totals 13 residues. The CDR3, as DNA: TGTGCCAGCGCCCAGGGTGTCGAAAACATTCAGTACTTC. As protein: CASAQGVENIQYF.

The chain is built from TRBV2 and TRBJ2-4; D is ambiguous. The CDR3 is 12 amino acids. Germline CDR1 is SNHLY and CDR2 is FYNNEI. The V gene lost 3 bases and the J gene lost 8 bases, with 8 bases spanning the gap. CDR3 in DNA: TGTGCCAGCAGTGAGTCAGAGGACATTCAGTACTTC. Its protein product is CASSESEDIQYF. Full variable domain (remainder filled in from reference TRBV2 and TRBJ2-4): EPEVTQTPSHQVTQMGQEVILRCVPISNHLYFYWYRQILGQKVEFLVSFYNNEISEKSEIFDDQFSVERPDGSNFTLKIRSTKLEDSAMYFCASSESEDIQYFGAGTRLSVL.

The V and J genes are TRBV19 and TRBJ2-2, with 7 bases that match TRBD2. In germline, CDR1 is LNHDA, CDR2 SQIVND (reference sequence). The V segment lost 7 bases and the J segment 6 bases; nucleotides outside the gene matches: 11. The CDR3 runs to 15 residues. This CDR3 reads CASTVGGAGAGELFF. The CDR3 region has the DNA TGTGCCAGTACCGTCGGTGGGGCGGGAGCCGGGGAGCTGTTTTTT.

V and J are TRBV6-4 and TRBJ2-2, with D possibly matching TRBD2 (6 bases). Trimming left V 6 bases short and J 0 bases short, with 14 bases between. The V gene's germline CDR1 is MRHNA and CDR2 SNTAGT. The CDR3 consists of 16 residues. The CDR3 reads CASSTMGGTNTGELFF. CDR3 sequence (DNA): TGTGCCAGCAGCACCATGGGGGGAACGAACACCGGGGAGCTGTTTTTT.

The J gene is TRBJ2-3, the V gene TRBV2; the D gene is possibly TRBD2 (6 bases). Germline values: CDR1 SNHLY, CDR2 FYNNEI. V shed 10 bases and J shed 5 bases, with 19 bases lying between them. CDR3 length: 14 residues. The CDR3 sequence: CAKGREQERDTQYF. The DNA of the CDR3 is TGTGCCAAGGGCCGGGAGCAGGAGAGAGATACGCAGTATTTT.

This rearrangement joins TRBV5-4 to TRBJ1-5; D remains ambiguous. The germline gives CDR1 SGHNT, CDR2 YYREEE (reference sequence). V lost 0 bases and J lost 9, with 7 bases in between. This CDR3 comprises 12 residues. CDR3 amino acids: CASSLGAGPQHF. CDR3 bases: TGTGCCAGCAGCTTGGGAGCAGGGCCCCAGCATTTT.

The CDR3 nucleotides read TGTGCCAGCAGCCCGGACAGGACCTTTGAGGAAAAACTGTTTTTT. Residues: CASSPDRTFEEKLFF. The chain joins TRBV6-5 to TRBJ1-4, with 7 bases matching TRBD1. CDR3 length: 15 residues. The germline V gene encodes CDR1 MNHEY and CDR2 SVGAGI. Trimming cost V 6 bases and J 8 bases; bases outside gene matches: 12.

This clone was recorded once. This rearrangement joins TRBV28 to TRBJ2-3; D possibly corresponds to TRBD1 (5 bases). Trimming pared 6 bases from V and 2 bases from J, leaving 6 bases between. The CDR3 sequence is 12 residues long. In germline, CDR1 is MDHEN, CDR2 SYDVKM. CDR3 sequence: CASRTATDTQYF. Written as DNA, the CDR3 is TGTGCCAGCAGGACAGCCACAGATACGCAGTATTTT.

The V and J genes are TRBV6-1 and TRBJ1-4; TRBD1 matches 7 bases. The CDR3 extends over 14 amino acids. V gave up 6 bases and J gave up 5 bases; unmatched junction bases: 6. Germline CDR1 MNHNS, CDR2 SASEGT. CDR3 DNA: TGTGCCAGCAGGCGACAGGGACCGAATGAAAAACTGTTTTTT. This gives the protein CASRRQGPNEKLFF.

The chain links TRBV27 to TRBJ1-2, with a tentative D call TRBD1 (6 bases). The V gene's germline CDR1 is MNHEY and CDR2 SMNVEV (reference sequence). The CDR3 is made up of 17 amino acids. The germline V and J ends were trimmed by 1 base and 4 bases, with 19 bases remaining between them. The CDR3 loop reads CASSLWGHGESGYGYTF. CDR3 sequence (DNA): TGTGCCAGCAGTTTATGGGGGCATGGGGAGTCCGGCTATGGCTACACCTTC.